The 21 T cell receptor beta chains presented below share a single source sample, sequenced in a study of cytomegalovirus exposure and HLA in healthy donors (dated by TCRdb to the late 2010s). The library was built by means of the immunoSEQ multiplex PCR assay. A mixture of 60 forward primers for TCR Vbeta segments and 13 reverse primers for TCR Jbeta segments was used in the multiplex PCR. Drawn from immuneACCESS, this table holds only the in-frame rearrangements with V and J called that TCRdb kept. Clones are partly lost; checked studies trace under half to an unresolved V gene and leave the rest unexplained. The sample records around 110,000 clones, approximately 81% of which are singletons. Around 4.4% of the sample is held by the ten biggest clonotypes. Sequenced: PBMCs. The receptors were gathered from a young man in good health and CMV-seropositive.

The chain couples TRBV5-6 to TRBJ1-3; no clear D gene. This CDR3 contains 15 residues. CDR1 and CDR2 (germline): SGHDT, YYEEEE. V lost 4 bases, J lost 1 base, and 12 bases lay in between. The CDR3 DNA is TGTGCCAGCAGCCCCGTGCCGGGTTCTGGAAACACCATATATTTT. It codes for CASSPVPGSGNTIYF. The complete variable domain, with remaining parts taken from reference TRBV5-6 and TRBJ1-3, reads DAGVTQSPTHLIKTRGQQVTLRCSPKSGHDTVSWYQQALGQGPQFIFQYYEEEERQRGNFPDRFSGHQFPNYSSELNVNALLLGDSALYLCASSPVPGSGNTIYFGEGSWLTVV.

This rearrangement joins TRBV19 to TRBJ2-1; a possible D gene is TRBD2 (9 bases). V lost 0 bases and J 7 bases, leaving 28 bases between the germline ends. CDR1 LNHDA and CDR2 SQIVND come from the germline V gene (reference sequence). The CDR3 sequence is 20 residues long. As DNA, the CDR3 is TGTGCCAGTAGTATAGATTGGACAGGGTTGTTGCGGGAGGGCACGAATGAGCAGTTCTTC. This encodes CASSIDWTGLLREGTNEQFF.

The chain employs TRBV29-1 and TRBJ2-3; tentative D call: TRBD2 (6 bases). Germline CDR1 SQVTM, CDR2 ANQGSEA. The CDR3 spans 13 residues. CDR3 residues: CSVRGMSTDTQYF. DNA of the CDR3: TGCAGTGTCCGCGGGATGAGCACAGATACGCAGTATTTT.

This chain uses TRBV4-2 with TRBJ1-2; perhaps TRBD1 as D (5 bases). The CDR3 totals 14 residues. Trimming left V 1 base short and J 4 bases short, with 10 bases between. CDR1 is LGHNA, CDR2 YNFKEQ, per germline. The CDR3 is CASSQVLDSYGYTF. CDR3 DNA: TGTGCCAGCAGCCAAGTTTTAGACAGCTATGGCTACACCTTC.

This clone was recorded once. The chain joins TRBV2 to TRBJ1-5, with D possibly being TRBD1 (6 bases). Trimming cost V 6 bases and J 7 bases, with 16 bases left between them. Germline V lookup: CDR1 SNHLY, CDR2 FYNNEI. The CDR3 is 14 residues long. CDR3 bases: TGTGCCAGCAGCGATGCGGGGGGCGGCCAGCCCCAGCATTTT. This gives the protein CASSDAGGGQPQHF.

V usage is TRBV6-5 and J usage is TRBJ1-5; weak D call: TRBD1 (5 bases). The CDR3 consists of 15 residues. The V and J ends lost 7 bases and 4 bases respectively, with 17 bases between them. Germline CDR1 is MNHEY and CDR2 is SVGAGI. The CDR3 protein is CASTQEYRYNQPQHF. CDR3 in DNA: TGTGCCAGCACCCAGGAGTACAGGTATAATCAGCCCCAGCATTTT.

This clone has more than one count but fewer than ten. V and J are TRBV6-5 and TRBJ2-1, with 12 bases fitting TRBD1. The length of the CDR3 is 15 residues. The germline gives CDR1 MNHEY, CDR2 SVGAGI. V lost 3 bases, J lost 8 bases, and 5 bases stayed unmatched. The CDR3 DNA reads TGTGCCAGCAGTTATGGGACAGGGGGCGTAGATGAGCAGTTCTTC. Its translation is CASSYGTGGVDEQFF.

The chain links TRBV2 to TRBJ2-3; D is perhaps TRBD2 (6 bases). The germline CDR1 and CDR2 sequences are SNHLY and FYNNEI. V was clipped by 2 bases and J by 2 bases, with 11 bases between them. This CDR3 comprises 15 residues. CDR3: CASSERRGITDTQYF. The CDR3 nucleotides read TGTGCCAGCAGTGAACGGCGGGGTATCACAGATACGCAGTATTTT.

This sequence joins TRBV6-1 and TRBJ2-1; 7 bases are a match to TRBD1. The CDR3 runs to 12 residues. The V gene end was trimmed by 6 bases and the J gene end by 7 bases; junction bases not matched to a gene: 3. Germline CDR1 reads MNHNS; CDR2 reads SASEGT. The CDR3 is CASRDRRNEQFF. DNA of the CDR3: TGTGCCAGCAGGGACAGGCGGAATGAGCAGTTCTTC.

For the CDR3, the DNA is TGCAGCGGGGGACAAACCCAAGAGACCCAGTACTTC. Translated: CSGGQTQETQYF. The rearrangement joins TRBV29-1 to TRBJ2-5; tentative D call: TRBD1 (6 bases). Germline V CDR1 and CDR2: SQVTM, ANQGSEA. The CDR3 extends over 12 amino acids. With 7 bases removed from V and 1 base from J, the gap between germline ends came to 10 bases.

In DNA form, the CDR3 reads TGTGCCAGCAGCTACGGACAGCCTAGCACAGATACGCAGTATTTT. Residues: CASSYGQPSTDTQYF. The V call is TRBV7-9, the J call TRBJ2-3; the D gene is possibly TRBD1 (6 bases). CDR1 is SEHNR and CDR2 is FQNEAQ in the germline V gene (reference sequence). The CDR3 covers 15 residues. The V gene lost 4 bases and the J gene lost 0 bases, with 11 bases spanning the gap.

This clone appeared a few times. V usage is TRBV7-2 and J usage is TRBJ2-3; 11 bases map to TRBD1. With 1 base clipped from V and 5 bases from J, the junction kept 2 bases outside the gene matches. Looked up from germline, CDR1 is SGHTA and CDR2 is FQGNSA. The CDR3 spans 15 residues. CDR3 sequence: CASSLVGTGGDTQYF. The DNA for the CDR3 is TGTGCCAGCAGCTTAGTAGGGACAGGGGGAGATACGCAGTATTTT.

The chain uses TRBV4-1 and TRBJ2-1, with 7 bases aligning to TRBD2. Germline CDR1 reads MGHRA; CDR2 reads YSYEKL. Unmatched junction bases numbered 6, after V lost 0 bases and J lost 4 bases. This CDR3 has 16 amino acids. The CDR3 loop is CASSQDVREGYNEQFF. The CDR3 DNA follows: TGCGCCAGCAGCCAAGATGTGAGGGAGGGGTACAATGAGCAGTTCTTC.

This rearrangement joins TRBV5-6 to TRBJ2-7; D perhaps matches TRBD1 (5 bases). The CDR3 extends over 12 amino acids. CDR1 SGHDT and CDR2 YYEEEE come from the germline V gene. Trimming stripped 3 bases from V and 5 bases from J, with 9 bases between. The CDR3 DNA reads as TGTGCCAGCAGCTGGACACGGGACGAGCAGTACTTC. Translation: CASSWTRDEQYF. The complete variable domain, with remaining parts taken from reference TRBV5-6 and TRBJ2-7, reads DAGVTQSPTHLIKTRGQQVTLRCSPKSGHDTVSWYQQALGQGPQFIFQYYEEEERQRGNFPDRFSGHQFPNYSSELNVNALLLGDSALYLCASSWTRDEQYFGPGTRLTVT.

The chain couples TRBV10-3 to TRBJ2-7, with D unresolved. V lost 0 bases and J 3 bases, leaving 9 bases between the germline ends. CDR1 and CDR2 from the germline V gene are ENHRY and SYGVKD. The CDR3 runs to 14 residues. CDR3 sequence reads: CAISESPLRYEQYF. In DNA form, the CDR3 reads TGTGCCATCAGTGAGTCCCCTCTCCGCTACGAGCAGTACTTC.

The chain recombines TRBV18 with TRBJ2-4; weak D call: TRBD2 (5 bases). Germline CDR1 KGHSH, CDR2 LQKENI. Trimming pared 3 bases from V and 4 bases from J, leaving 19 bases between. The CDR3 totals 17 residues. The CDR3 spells CASSPRVGTPGKNIQYF. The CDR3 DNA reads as TGTGCCAGCTCACCGAGGGTAGGAACCCCTGGGAAAAACATTCAGTACTTC.

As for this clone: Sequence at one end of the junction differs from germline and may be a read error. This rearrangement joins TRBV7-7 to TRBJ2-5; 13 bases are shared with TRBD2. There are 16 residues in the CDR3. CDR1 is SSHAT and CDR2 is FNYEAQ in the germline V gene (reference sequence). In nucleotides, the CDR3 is TGTGCTAGCAGCGCCGGGACTAGCGGGATCTGGGAGACCCAGTACTTC. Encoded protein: CASSAGTSGIWETQYF.

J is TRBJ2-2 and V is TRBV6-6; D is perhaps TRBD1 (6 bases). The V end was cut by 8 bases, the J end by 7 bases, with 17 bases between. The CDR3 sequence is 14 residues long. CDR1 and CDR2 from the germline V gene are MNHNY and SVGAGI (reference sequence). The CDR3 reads CASEAGDSGGELFF. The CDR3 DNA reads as TGTGCCAGCGAGGCAGGGGATTCGGGCGGGGAGCTGTTTTTT.

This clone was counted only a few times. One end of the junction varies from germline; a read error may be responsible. The CDR3 region has the DNA TGTTCCAGCAGCTTCCCTTTCGGGGAGAGCTCCTACGAGCAGTACTTC. It yields the protein CSSSFPFGESSYEQYF. The chain is built from TRBV7-9 and TRBJ2-7, with D possibly TRBD2 on 5 matching bases. Per the germline V gene, CDR1 is SEHNR and CDR2 is FQNEAQ (reference sequence). The CDR3 loop spans 16 amino acids.

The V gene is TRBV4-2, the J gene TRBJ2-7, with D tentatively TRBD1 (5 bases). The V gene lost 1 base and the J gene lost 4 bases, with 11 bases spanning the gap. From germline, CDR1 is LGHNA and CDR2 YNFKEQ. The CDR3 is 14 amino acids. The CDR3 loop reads CASSQVLTEYEQYF. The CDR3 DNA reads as TGTGCCAGCAGCCAAGTCTTGACAGAGTACGAGCAGTACTTC.

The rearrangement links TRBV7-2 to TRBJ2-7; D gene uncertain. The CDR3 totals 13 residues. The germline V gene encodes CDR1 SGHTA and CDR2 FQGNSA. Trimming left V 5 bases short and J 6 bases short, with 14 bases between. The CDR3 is CASSARYFGEQYF. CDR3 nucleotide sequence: TGTGCCAGCAGCGCCCGTTACTTCGGCGAGCAGTACTTC. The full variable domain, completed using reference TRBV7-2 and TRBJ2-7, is GAGVSQSPSNKVTEKGKDVELRCDPISGHTALYWYRQSLGQGLEFLIYFQGNSAPDKSGLPSDRFSAERTGGSVSTLTIQRTQQEDSAVYLCASSARYFGEQYFGPGTRLTVT.